The 9 T cell receptor beta chains below were found in one sample sequenced in a study of cytomegalovirus exposure and HLA in healthy donors. The study ran its PCR with 60 Vbeta and 13 Jbeta primers. Produced via immunoSEQ multiplex PCR; TCRdb's table is partial and in-frame only. The table includes some 270,000 clones, approximately 80% detected once. What was sequenced was PBMCs. The receptors derive from a girl between 2 and 10 years old in good health and CMV-seronegative.

This CDR3 is CASSQSQRGQMVPYEQYF. Here the CDR3 DNA reads TGCGCCAGCAGCCAATCCCAGCGGGGGCAGATGGTCCCCTACGAGCAGTACTTC. V gene TRBV4-1 combines with J gene TRBJ2-7; 8 bases line up with TRBD2. Germline V lookup: CDR1 MGHRA, CDR2 YSYEKL. The CDR3 contains 18 residues. Losses at the gene ends were 2 bases for V and 2 bases for J; bases not matched to a gene: 14.

The chain has TRBV19 and TRBJ1-1; possibly TRBD1 for D (5 bases). CDR3 size: 15 residues. The V end was cut by 3 bases, the J end by 0 bases, with 11 bases between. Germline V gene sequence: CDR1 LNHDA, CDR2 SQIVND (reference sequence). The CDR3 here is CASSITGLMNTEAFF. The CDR3 DNA is TGTGCCAGTAGTATTACAGGTCTCATGAACACTGAAGCTTTCTTT.

The rearrangement joins TRBV30 to TRBJ1-2; 10 bases agree with TRBD1. The CDR3 contains 13 residues. V trimming: 8 bases; J trimming: 2 bases; junction bases outside the gene matches: 5. Per the germline V gene, CDR1 is GTSNPN and CDR2 is SVGIG (reference sequence). The CDR3, as DNA: TGTGCCCAACTGGGACAGGGGAACTATGGCTACACCTTC. Encoded protein: CAQLGQGNYGYTF. The full variable domain, with the rest looked up from reference TRBV30 and TRBJ1-2, is SQTIHQWPATLVQPVGSPLSLECTVEGTSNPNLYWYRQAAGRGLQLLFYSVGIGQISSEVPQNLSASRPQDRQFILSSKKLLLSDSGFYLCAQLGQGNYGYTFGSGTRLTVV.

Only one count was recorded for this clone. The V gene is TRBV9, the J gene TRBJ1-5; D is unresolved. CDR1 and CDR2 (germline): SGDLS, YYNGEE. The length of the CDR3 is 14 residues. Trimming stripped 3 bases from V and 3 bases from J, with 10 bases between. The CDR3 coding sequence is TGTGCCAGCAGCGCGGACGGACTCAATCAGCCCCAGCATTTT. It translates to CASSADGLNQPQHF. The full variable domain, its missing parts supplied by reference TRBV9 and TRBJ1-5, is DSGVTQTPKHLITATGQRVTLRCSPRSGDLSVYWYQQSLDQGLQFLIQYYNGEERAKGNILERFSAQQFPDLHSELNLSSLELGDSALYFCASSADGLNQPQHFGDGTRLSIL.

The rearrangement uses TRBV2 and TRBJ2-1; 11 bases agree with TRBD1. Unmatched junction bases numbered 5, after V lost 2 bases and J lost 2 bases. This CDR3 spans 17 amino acids. Germline values: CDR1 SNHLY, CDR2 FYNNEI. The DNA for the CDR3 is TGTGCCAGCAGTGAAAGACCGGACAGGGGGCCCTACAATGAGCAGTTCTTC. This encodes CASSERPDRGPYNEQFF.

The chain carries TRBV7-9 and TRBJ2-5; 8 bases are a match to TRBD1. The CDR3 is made up of 17 amino acids. Looked up from germline, CDR1 is SEHNR and CDR2 is FQNEAQ (reference sequence). Losses at the gene ends were 3 bases for V and 5 bases for J; bases not matched to a gene: 14. CDR3 nucleotides: TGTGCCAGCAGCTTCAAACACGGGGCAGGGGGCCGGGAGACCCAGTACTTC. Amino acids: CASSFKHGAGGRETQYF.

As for this clone: Other DNA sequences in this specimen translate into the identical CDR3. This CDR3 reads CASSYGTGNTEAFF. The CDR3 DNA sequence: TGTGCCAGCAGTTACGGGACAGGGAACACTGAAGCTTTCTTT. The chain couples TRBV6-5 to TRBJ1-1, with TRBD1 identical over 8 bases. The length of the CDR3 is 14 residues. The germline CDR1 and CDR2 sequences are MNHEY and SVGAGI. J gave up 1 base and V 2 bases, and 0 bases lay outside the gene matches.

The chain links TRBV28 to TRBJ2-3, with D perhaps TRBD2 (7 bases). The germline V gene encodes CDR1 MDHEN and CDR2 SYDVKM. V lost 8 bases to trimming and J lost 1 base, with 10 bases between them. This CDR3 has 13 amino acids. In nucleotides, the CDR3 is TGTGCCAGCGGGGGGGCGGGCACAGATACGCAGTATTTT. Translation: CASGGAGTDTQYF.

V gene TRBV19 combines with J gene TRBJ2-3; a weak D match, TRBD1 (6 bases). CDR3 length: 17 residues. V lost 4 bases, J lost 3 bases, and 20 bases lay in between. The germline gives CDR1 LNHDA, CDR2 SQIVND (reference sequence). CDR3 DNA sequence: TGTGCCAGTAGTAATGGAGTGGGCAGGGGAAGAACAGATACGCAGTATTTT. Residues: CASSNGVGRGRTDTQYF.